Listed below are T cell receptor beta chains from one sample, sequenced in a study of CD8+ T cells in alopecia areata. Produced via immunoSEQ multiplex PCR; TCRdb's table is partial and in-frame only. This table holds around 140,000 clones, around 51% found once. The sample in question was CD4+ T cells sorted from blood, obtained at week 0. These receptor sequences come from a human donor with alopecia areata. Both conserved end residues are part of each CDR3. The D gene is left open where the match is weak. Expanded clones are given a class, and other clones once, few, many or no size at all.

clone size	CDR3 length	D gene	V gene	J gene	CDR3 DNA	CDR3 protein
.	11	.	TRBV7-2	TRBJ2-7	TGTGCCAGCAGCTTACGCTACGAGCAGTACTTC	CASSLRYEQYF
few	15	.	TRBV5-5	TRBJ2-2	TGTGCCAGCAACCTCGGACAGAAGAACACCGGGGAGCTGTTTTTT	CASNLGQKNTGELFF
.	15	.	TRBV29-1	TRBJ1-1	TGCAGCGTTGAGGGACATAGACTTCTTAACACTGAAGCTTTCTTT	CSVEGHRLLNTEAFF
.	14	.	TRBV29-1	TRBJ2-2	TGCAGCGCCGTCGGTAGTACGAACACCGGGGAGCTGTTTTTT	CSAVGSTNTGELFF
.	14	.	TRBV30	TRBJ1-2	TGTGCCTGGAGCCTAAACCCCAGGGACTATGGCTACACCTTC	CAWSLNPRDYGYTF
.	13	TRBD1	TRBV30	TRBJ1-2	TGTGCCTGGAGAGGGGACAGGGGGGATGGCTACACCTTC	CAWRGDRGDGYTF
.	14	.	TRBV30	TRBJ2-5	TGTGCCTGGGGGACAAAGGGGCTTACAGAGACCCAGTACTTC	CAWGTKGLTETQYF
few	14	.	TRBV30	TRBJ1-5	TGTGCCTCGGGCGGGGGCCCGAGCAATCAGCCCCAGCATTTT	CASGGGPSNQPQHF
few	15	.	TRBV19	TRBJ2-1	TGTGCCAGTAGTATCGTGTTGAGCCCCTACAATGAGCAGTTCTTC	CASSIVLSPYNEQFF
.	13	TRBD1	TRBV2	TRBJ2-7	TGTGCCAGCACCAACACAGGGGCCGGGGAGCAGTACTTC	CASTNTGAGEQYF
many	13	.	TRBV2	TRBJ1-5	TGTGCCAGCAGACTGAATAGCAATCAGCCCCAGCATTTT	CASRLNSNQPQHF
few	13	.	TRBV29-1	TRBJ2-5	TGCAGCGTCGCTGCTCCGGGCCGAGAGACCCAGTACTTC	CSVAAPGRETQYF
.	14	.	TRBV6-1	TRBJ1-2	TGTGCCAGCAGTCGACCTCCTGACCCAGCCAGCTACACCTTC	CASSRPPDPASYTF
.	13	.	TRBV11-2	TRBJ1-1	TGTGCCAGCAGCTTCGGGAGGGACACTGAAGCTTTCTTT	CASSFGRDTEAFF
few	14	.	TRBV30	TRBJ1-2	TGTGCCTGGAGGGGGTTCGGATGGAACTATGGCTACACCTTC	CAWRGFGWNYGYTF
.	12	.	TRBV28	TRBJ2-6	TGTGCCAGCGATTCTGGGGCCAACGTCCTGACTTTC	CASDSGANVLTF
.	16	TRBD1	TRBV29-1	TRBJ2-6	TGCAGCGTTGAGACAGGGGGCGGCTCTGGGGCCAACGTCCTGACTTTC	CSVETGGGSGANVLTF
.	15	.	TRBV5-1	TRBJ2-4	TGCGCCAGCAGCTTGGATGTGGTGACAGAAAACATTCAGTACTTC	CASSLDVVTENIQYF
.	14	.	TRBV10-3	TRBJ2-7	TGTGCCATCAGTGCGGGAACAGGGCGCTACGAGCAGTACTTC	CAISAGTGRYEQYF
.	15	TRBD1	TRBV5-1	TRBJ2-5	TGCGCCAGCAGGAGTACGGGACAGAGTGAAGAGACCCAGTACTTC	CASRSTGQSEETQYF
.	16	.	TRBV4-2	TRBJ2-1	TGTGCCAGCAGCCCTGCACTTAGGTCCGGGGGCAATGAGCAGTTCTTC	CASSPALRSGGNEQFF
.	15	.	TRBV4-2	TRBJ1-4	TGTGCCAGCAGCCACGGCGGAGCGGGGGCAGAAAAACTGTTTTTT	CASSHGGAGAEKLFF
.	13	TRBD2	TRBV5-1	TRBJ2-1	TGCGCCAGCGGCCTAGCGGGAGGGAGTGAGCAGTTCTTC	CASGLAGGSEQFF
few	14	.	TRBV30	TRBJ2-2	TGTGCCTGGAGTGTACTGGGGGGCACCGGGGAGCTGTTTTTT	CAWSVLGGTGELFF
.	15	TRBD2	TRBV27	TRBJ2-7	TGTGCCAGCAGTTTATCTCCGGGAGGCCCCTACGAGCAGTACTTC	CASSLSPGGPYEQYF
few	14	TRBD1	TRBV4-3	TRBJ2-1	TGCGCCAGCAGCCACAGACAGGGGTACAATGAGCAGTTCTTC	CASSHRQGYNEQFF
few	11	.	TRBV19	TRBJ2-5	TGTGCCAGTAGTACCCAAGAGACCCAGTACTTC	CASSTQETQYF
.	15	.	TRBV13	TRBJ2-2	TGTGCCAGCAGCTCGTACTTGGCGGGCACCGGGGAGCTGTTTTTT	CASSSYLAGTGELFF
.	13	.	TRBV5-1	TRBJ2-5	TGCGCCAGCAGCTTGGAAGGGGGAGAGACCCAGTACTTC	CASSLEGGETQYF
.	12	.	TRBV11-2	TRBJ1-1	TGTGCCAGCAGCTTAGATTCCCCCCCGGGATTCTTT	CASSLDSPPGFF
.	16	.	TRBV15	TRBJ2-5	TGTGCCACCAGCAGAGAAGGGTCCAGAACCAGGGAGACCCAGTACTTC	CATSREGSRTRETQYF
.	20	TRBD2	TRBV19	TRBJ2-1	TGTGCCAGTAGCCCAAGGGGGACTAGCGGGCCCTTTAGCTCCTACAATGAGCAGTTCTTC	CASSPRGTSGPFSSYNEQFF
few	18	TRBD2	TRBV30	TRBJ2-1	TGTGCCTGGAGTGCCATACTAGCGGGGAGCCACCTTTACAATGAGCAGTTCTTC	CAWSAILAGSHLYNEQFF
.	14	.	TRBV18	TRBJ1-5	TGTGCCAGCTCACCAATTAACAGAAATCAGCCCCAGCATTTT	CASSPINRNQPQHF
.	12	TRBD2	TRBV7-9	TRBJ2-1	TGTGCCAGCAGCTTGTCGACGGGAGGACAGTTCTTC	CASSLSTGGQFF
.	14	.	TRBV30	TRBJ2-1	TGTGCCTGGAGTGTACTCAGTGTCCACAATGAGCAGTTCTTC	CAWSVLSVHNEQFF
.	15	.	TRBV4-3	TRBJ2-3	TGCGCCAGCAGCCGAGAGGCGGGACGCACAGATACGCAGTATTTT	CASSREAGRTDTQYF
.	15	.	TRBV5-1	TRBJ1-2	TGCGCCAGCAGCTTGGTCCCAGGGGCGGACTATGGCTACACCTTC	CASSLVPGADYGYTF
.	15	TRBD2	TRBV19	TRBJ2-5	TGTGCCAGTAGAATTTCCCCGGGACTAGGGGGGACCCAGTACTTC	CASRISPGLGGTQYF
.	15	TRBD1	TRBV15	TRBJ1-2	TGTGCCACCAGCAGCCGGGCAGGGGGCCCCTATGGCTACACCTTC	CATSSRAGGPYGYTF